This section outlines one TCR beta chain sequence together with its context. Its antigen is not known. The entry originates in a study of shared clonotypes between healthy human individuals. The CDR3 loop spans 15 amino acids. Deletions cut 1 base from V and 3 bases from J, with 12 bases between. Germline V gives CDR1 LNHNV, CDR2 YYDKDF (reference sequence). Deep-level settings were used for running the assay. Per the original data handling: Filtering differed since immunoSEQ provided only junctions, with no quality scores. Sequenced by immunoSEQ multiplex PCR; TCRdb stores in-frame clones only, minus some. D and trimming come from the DNA, and the V and J calls and clone size come from that table. The sample carries 2.3 million or so clones, more than 80% recorded once. Study-level results: Among donors, the sharing of clonotypes was expected to be influenced by sequencing depth. Unshared clonotypes carried lower generation probabilities than those common to all four donors.

The chain employs TRBV15 and TRBJ2-5; the D gene is possibly TRBD2 (5 bases). Sequenced: naive CD4+ T cells from PBMCs. The subset denotes: CD45RA+ positively selected. This TCR came from a man aged 18 to 29 in good health. Some clones in this sample may be carry-over from other donors' samples. The CDR3 coding sequence is TGTGCCACCAGCAGAGTAGCGAGTAGGAAAGAGACCCAGTACTTC. It codes for CATSRVASRKETQYF.